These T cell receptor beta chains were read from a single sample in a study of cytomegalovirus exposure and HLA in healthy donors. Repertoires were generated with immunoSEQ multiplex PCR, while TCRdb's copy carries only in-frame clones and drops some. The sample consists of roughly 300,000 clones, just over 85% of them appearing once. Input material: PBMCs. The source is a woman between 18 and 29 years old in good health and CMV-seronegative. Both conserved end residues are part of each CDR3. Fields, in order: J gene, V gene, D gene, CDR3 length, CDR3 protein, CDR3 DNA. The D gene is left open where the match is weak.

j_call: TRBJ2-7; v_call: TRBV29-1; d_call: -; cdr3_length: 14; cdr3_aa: CSVGPTGPNYEQYF; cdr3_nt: TGCAGCGTTGGCCCAACAGGGCCTAACTACGAGCAGTACTTC
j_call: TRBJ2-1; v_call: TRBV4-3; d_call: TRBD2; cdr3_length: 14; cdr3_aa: CASSHSRTSDEQFF; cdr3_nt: TGCGCCAGCAGCCACTCTCGGACTAGCGATGAGCAGTTCTTC
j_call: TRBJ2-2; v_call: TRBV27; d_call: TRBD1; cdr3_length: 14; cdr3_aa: CATKKGAGGGELFF; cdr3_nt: TGTGCCACAAAAAAGGGGGCAGGGGGCGGGGAGCTGTTTTTT
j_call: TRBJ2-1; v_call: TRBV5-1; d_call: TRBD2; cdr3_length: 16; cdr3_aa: CASSGLAGFTYNEQFF; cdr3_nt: TGCGCCAGCAGCGGACTAGCGGGTTTTACCTACAATGAGCAGTTCTTC
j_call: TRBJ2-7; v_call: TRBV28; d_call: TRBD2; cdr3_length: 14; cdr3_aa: CASSLGTSGVEQYF; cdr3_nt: TGTGCCAGCAGTTTAGGGACTAGCGGGGTCGAGCAGTACTTC
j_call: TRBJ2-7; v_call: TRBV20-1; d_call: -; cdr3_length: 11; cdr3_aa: CSASLRGEQYF; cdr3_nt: TGCAGTGCTAGCCTCCGGGGTGAGCAGTACTTC
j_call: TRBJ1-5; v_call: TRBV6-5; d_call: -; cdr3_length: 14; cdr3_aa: CASSPDSGNQPQHF; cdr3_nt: TGTGCCAGCAGCCCGGACAGCGGCAATCAGCCCCAGCATTTT
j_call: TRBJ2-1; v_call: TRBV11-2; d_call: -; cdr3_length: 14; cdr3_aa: CASSLDSPSNEQFF; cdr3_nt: TGTGCCAGCAGCTTAGATTCCCCCTCTAATGAGCAGTTCTTC
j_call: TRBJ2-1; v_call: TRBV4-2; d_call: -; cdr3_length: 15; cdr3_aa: CASSQGSGIYNEQFF; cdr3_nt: TGTGCCAGCAGCCAAGGCTCCGGGATCTACAATGAGCAGTTCTTC
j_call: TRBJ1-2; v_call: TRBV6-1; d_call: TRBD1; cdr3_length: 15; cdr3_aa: CASSESRGQGYGYTF; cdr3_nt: TGTGCCAGCAGTGAATCCAGGGGGCAGGGCTATGGCTACACCTTC